The TCR beta chain described here comes from a study of T cell clonality in common variable immunodeficiency. General study points: Reportedly, TCR beta sequences from common variable immunodeficiency showed fewer deletions and N-nucleotide insertions. Authors noted CVID clonality's cause needs subpopulation repertoire sequencing.

As concerns this clone: Its antigen is currently unknown. The CDR3 extends 3 residues past the end of the read, so its final part is completed from the germline J gene.

The repertoire was sequenced with immunoSEQ multiplex PCR; TCRdb's copy has only in-frame clones and lacks some. In total the sample includes about 28,000 clones, none of them seen once. CVID subjects were 15 female and approximately 30 male, aged 9 to 64. Germline assignment: CDR1 SGHVS and CDR2 FNYEAQ. V gave up 5 bases and J gave up 3 bases; unmatched junction bases: 5. This CDR3 spans 14 amino acids. This TCR derives from a human donor with common variable immunodeficiency. The rearrangement links TRBV7-6 to TRBJ1-1, with 8 bases matching TRBD1. The sequenced sample was peripheral blood mononuclear cells. Incomplete CDR3 DNA: TGTGCCAGCAGCCGGGGACAGGATGACACTGAA. This codes for CASSRGQDDTE. The full CDR3 reads CASSRGQDDTEAFF. Full variable domain (remainder filled in from reference TRBV7-6 and TRBJ1-1): GAGVSQSPRYKVTKRGQDVALRCDPISGHVSLYWYRQALGQGPEFLTYFNYEAQQDKSGLPNDRFSAERPEGSISTLTIQRTEQRDSAMYRCASSRGQDDTEAFFGQGTRLTVV.